What follows is one T cell receptor (beta chain) and its context. The source of the sample is a study of blood T cell repertoires in COVID-19. Study-level background: Sources were T cells, B-cell-depleted T cells, or PBMCs; the material itself was cDNA or gDNA.

CDR1 and CDR2 (germline): SGHTS, YDEGEE. With V trimmed by 3 bases and J by 0 bases, 6 bases remained unmatched. This CDR3 has 16 amino acids. Only in-frame clones appear in the TCRdb table, and some are missing; sequencing was by immunoSEQ multiplex PCR. The table records some 220,000 clones, around 83% of them present only once. Sequencing was performed on peripheral blood. This chain links TRBV5-8 with TRBJ2-5; TRBD1 aligns across 9 bases. The source of this sequence is a man aged 45-65 years with active or convalescent COVID-19. CDR3 DNA: TGTGCCAGCAGCTCTTCCGGGACAGGGTACCAAGAGACCCAGTACTTC. Translated: CASSSSGTGYQETQYF.